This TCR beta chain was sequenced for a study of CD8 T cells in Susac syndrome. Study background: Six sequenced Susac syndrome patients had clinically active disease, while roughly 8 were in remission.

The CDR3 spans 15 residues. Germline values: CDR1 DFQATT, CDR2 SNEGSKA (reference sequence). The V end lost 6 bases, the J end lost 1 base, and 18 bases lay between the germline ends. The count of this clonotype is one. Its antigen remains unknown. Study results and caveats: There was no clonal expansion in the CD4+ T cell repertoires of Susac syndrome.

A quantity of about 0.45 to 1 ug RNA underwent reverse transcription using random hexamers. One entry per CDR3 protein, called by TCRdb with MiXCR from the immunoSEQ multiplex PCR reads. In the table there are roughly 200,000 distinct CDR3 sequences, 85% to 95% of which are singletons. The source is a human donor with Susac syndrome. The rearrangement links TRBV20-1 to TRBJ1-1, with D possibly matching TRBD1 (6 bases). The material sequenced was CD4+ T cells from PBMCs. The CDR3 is CSAPPWGGPNTEAFF. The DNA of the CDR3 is TGCAGTGCCCCCCCCTGGGGGGGGCCGAACACTGAAGCTTTCTTT.